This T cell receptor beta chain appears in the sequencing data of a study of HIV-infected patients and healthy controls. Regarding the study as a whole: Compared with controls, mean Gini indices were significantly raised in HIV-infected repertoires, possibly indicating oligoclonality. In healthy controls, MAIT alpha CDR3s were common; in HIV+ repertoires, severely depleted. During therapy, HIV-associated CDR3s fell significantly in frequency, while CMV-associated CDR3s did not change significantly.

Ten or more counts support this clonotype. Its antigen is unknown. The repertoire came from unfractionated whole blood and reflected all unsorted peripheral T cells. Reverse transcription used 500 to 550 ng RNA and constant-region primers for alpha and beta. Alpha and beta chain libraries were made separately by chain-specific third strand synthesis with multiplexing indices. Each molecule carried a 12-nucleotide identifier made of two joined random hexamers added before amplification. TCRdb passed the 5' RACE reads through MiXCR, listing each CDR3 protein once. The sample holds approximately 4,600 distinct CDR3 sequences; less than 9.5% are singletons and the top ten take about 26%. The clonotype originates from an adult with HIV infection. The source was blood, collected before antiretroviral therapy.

The CDR3 sequence is CASSPQGAFTYGELFF. The CDR3 DNA reads TGTGCCAGCAGCCCACAGGGGGCTTTCACCTACGGGGAGCTGTTTTTT. This chain connects TRBV7-8 to TRBJ2-2, with 9 bases fitting TRBD1. The CDR3 extends over 16 amino acids. Germline loops: CDR1 SGHVS, CDR2 FQNEAQ. V was clipped by 5 bases and J by 7 bases; unmatched bases: 11.